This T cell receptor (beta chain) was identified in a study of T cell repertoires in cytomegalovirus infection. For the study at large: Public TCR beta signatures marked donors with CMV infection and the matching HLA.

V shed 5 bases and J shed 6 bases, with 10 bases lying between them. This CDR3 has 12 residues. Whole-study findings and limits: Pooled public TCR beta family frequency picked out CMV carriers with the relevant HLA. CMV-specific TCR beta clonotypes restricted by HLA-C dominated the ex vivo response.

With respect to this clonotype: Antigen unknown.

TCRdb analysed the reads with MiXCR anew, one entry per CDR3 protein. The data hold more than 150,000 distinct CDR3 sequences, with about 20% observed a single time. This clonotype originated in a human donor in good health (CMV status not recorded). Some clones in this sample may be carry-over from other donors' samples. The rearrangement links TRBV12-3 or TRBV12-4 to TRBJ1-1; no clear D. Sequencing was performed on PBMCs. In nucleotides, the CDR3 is TGTGCCAGCAGTCTAAGTTGGGCTGAAGCTTTCTTT. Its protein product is CASSLSWAEAFF.